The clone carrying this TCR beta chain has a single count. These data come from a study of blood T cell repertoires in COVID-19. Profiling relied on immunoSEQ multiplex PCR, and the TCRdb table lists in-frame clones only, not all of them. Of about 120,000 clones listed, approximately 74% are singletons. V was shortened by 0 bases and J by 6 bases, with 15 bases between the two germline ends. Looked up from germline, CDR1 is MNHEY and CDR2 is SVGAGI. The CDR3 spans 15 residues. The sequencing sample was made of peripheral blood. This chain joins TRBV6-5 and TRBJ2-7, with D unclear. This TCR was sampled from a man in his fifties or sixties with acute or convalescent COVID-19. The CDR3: CASSYSTSGLGEQYF. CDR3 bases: TGTGCCAGCAGTTACTCGACCTCAGGATTAGGCGAGCAGTACTTC.